The text below deals with one T cell receptor (beta chain). The ends lost 3 bases at V and 1 base at J; junction bases unmatched: 5. In germline, CDR1 is SGHAT, CDR2 FQNNGV. The CDR3 sequence is 15 residues long. These data originate in a study of radiotherapy plus CTLA-4 blockade in lung cancer. Chemo-refractory metastatic non-small-cell lung cancer patients underwent focal radiation alongside CTLA-4 blockade with ipilimumab. Only in-frame clones appear in the TCRdb table, and some are missing; sequencing was by immunoSEQ multiplex PCR. The sample includes 26,000 or so clones, approximately 79% of them seen just once.

The origin of this receptor is a human donor with non-small cell lung cancer who had stable disease on radiotherapy plus ipilimumab. The sequences come from peripheral blood, collected from a patient treated with radiotherapy plus ipilimumab. This rearrangement joins TRBV11-2 to TRBJ1-1; 7 bases agree with TRBD1. CDR3 coding DNA: TGTGCCAGCAGCTTGGGGGACAGCTCGAACACTGAAGCTTTCTTT. Its translation is CASSLGDSSNTEAFF.